This passage covers 30 T cell receptor beta chains from one sample sequenced in a study of T cell responses to AZD1222 COVID-19 vaccine. Profiling relied on immunoSEQ multiplex PCR, and the TCRdb table lists in-frame clones only, not all of them. The repertoire holds roughly 130,000 clones, with around nine tenths as singletons. This material consisted of peripheral blood, taken on day 0 of AZD1222 vaccination. These TCRs come from an adult in good health.

The chain employs TRBV7-9 and TRBJ2-3, with 10 bases aligning to TRBD2. J gave up 4 bases and V 6 bases, and 10 bases lay outside the gene matches. This CDR3 spans 16 amino acids. CDR1 and CDR2 from the germline V gene are SEHNR and FQNEAQ (reference sequence). The CDR3 region has the DNA TGTGCCAGCAGTCCAAGAGCGGGAGGGCCGTCAGATACGCAGTATTTT. Amino acid sequence: CASSPRAGGPSDTQYF.

This rearrangement joins TRBV19 to TRBJ2-1; 7 bases align to TRBD2. The CDR3 runs to 16 residues. Germline V lookup: CDR1 LNHDA, CDR2 SQIVND (reference sequence). Unmatched junction bases numbered 12, after V lost 8 bases and J lost 2 bases. The CDR3 is CASAVVGTTTYNEQFF. CDR3 in DNA: TGTGCCAGTGCAGTGGTGGGGACTACCACCTACAATGAGCAGTTCTTC.

V gene TRBV5-1 combines with J gene TRBJ1-4; TRBD1 matches 10 bases. CDR3 size: 16 residues. V lost 2 bases, J lost 7 bases, and 8 bases stayed unmatched. Per germline, CDR1 SGHRS and CDR2 YFSETQ. DNA for the CDR3: TGCGCCAGCAGCTTCGGACAGGGGGGAAGGAGTGAAAAACTGTTTTTT. As protein: CASSFGQGGRSEKLFF.

This chain connects TRBV11-1 to TRBJ2-1; unclear D gene. CDR3 length equals 16 residues. V lost 1 base and J lost 0, with 10 bases in between. The V gene's germline CDR1 is SGHAT and CDR2 FQDESV (reference sequence). CDR3 sequence reads: CASSLVPAFSYNEQFF. CDR3 DNA: TGTGCCAGCAGCTTAGTACCTGCCTTCTCCTACAATGAGCAGTTCTTC.

The chain joins TRBV7-3 to TRBJ1-2; D might be TRBD1 (6 bases). There are 15 residues in the CDR3. The germline gives CDR1 SGHTA, CDR2 FQGTGA. Trimming shortened V by 0 bases and J by 4 bases, and 12 bases separated the two germline ends. In DNA form, the CDR3 reads TGTGCCAGCAGCTTAACGGGGGCGTCGAGCTATGGCTACACCTTC. Translating gives CASSLTGASSYGYTF.

The chain couples TRBV15 to TRBJ2-5, with D perhaps matching TRBD2 (5 bases). This CDR3 spans 17 amino acids. Trimming shortened V by 5 bases and J by 3 bases, and 22 bases separated the two germline ends. Germline V gives CDR1 LNHNV, CDR2 YYDKDF (reference sequence). The CDR3 loop reads CATSGPLGLSPEETQYF. In DNA, the CDR3 is TGTGCCACCAGCGGACCGCTTGGACTCTCCCCTGAAGAGACCCAGTACTTC.

This chain joins TRBV10-3 and TRBJ2-3; D possibly corresponds to TRBD2 (5 bases). Trimming removed 0 bases from V and 6 bases from J, with 10 bases in between. The CDR3 contains 14 residues. Germline-derived CDR1 and CDR2 are ENHRY and SYGVKD. The CDR3 protein is CAISESTGTDTQYF. CDR3 sequence (DNA): TGTGCCATCAGTGAGTCGACGGGAACGGATACGCAGTATTTT.

V is TRBV5-6 and J is TRBJ2-7, with 8 nucleotides matching TRBD1. CDR1 SGHDT and CDR2 YYEEEE come from the germline V gene. V lost 3 bases and J lost 2; bases outside the gene matches: 1. The CDR3 consists of 13 residues. The CDR3 bases are TGTGCCAGCAGCTGGGACAGGACCTACGAGCAGTACTTC. Translation: CASSWDRTYEQYF.

The chain employs TRBV5-1 and TRBJ1-4, with D unresolved. The V gene lost 1 base and the J gene lost 0 bases, with 7 bases spanning the gap. Germline CDR1 SGHRS, CDR2 YFSETQ. The CDR3 covers 15 residues. CDR3 sequence reads: CASSLFGSTNEKLFF. The CDR3 nucleotides are TGCGCCAGCAGCTTGTTTGGGTCAACTAATGAAAAACTGTTTTTT.

V and J are TRBV9 and TRBJ2-1; TRBD2 matches 9 bases. J was trimmed by 10 bases and V by 5 bases; bases with no gene match: 16. The germline CDR1 and CDR2 sequences are SGDLS and YYNGEE. The CDR3 is 16 residues long. The CDR3 DNA reads TGTGCCAGCAGTGGTTCCGGCGGACTAGCGCCGATCGAGCAGTTCTTC. It encodes CASSGSGGLAPIEQFF.

This chain joins TRBV29-1 and TRBJ1-1; 7 bases line up with TRBD1. Trimming removed 5 bases from V and 3 bases from J; junction bases left unmatched: 9. Germline CDR1 is SQVTM and CDR2 is ANQGSEA. This CDR3 has 14 residues. The CDR3 sequence is CSVLLRGLDTEAFF. DNA of the CDR3: TGCAGCGTTCTCCTCAGGGGGTTGGACACTGAAGCTTTCTTT. Full variable domain (outside the CDR3, taken from reference TRBV29-1 and TRBJ1-1): SAVISQKPSRDICQRGTSLTIQCQVDSQVTMMFWYRQQPGQSLTLIATANQGSEATYESGFVIDKFPISRPNLTFSTLTVSNMSPEDSSIYLCSVLLRGLDTEAFFGQGTRLTVV.

The J gene is TRBJ2-5, the V gene TRBV5-1; D is undetermined. This CDR3 has 11 amino acids. Germline CDR1 reads SGHRS; CDR2 reads YFSETQ. V was cut by 1 base and J by 5 bases, with 3 bases left in between. The CDR3 here is CASSLSETQYF. DNA for the CDR3: TGCGCCAGCAGCTTGTCTGAGACCCAGTACTTC.

This chain's CDR3 is CASSRDYGYTF. In nucleotides, the CDR3 is TGTGCCAGCAGCCGGGACTATGGCTACACCTTC. The chain couples TRBV7-9 to TRBJ1-2, with D unclear. Germline V lookup: CDR1 SEHNR, CDR2 FQNEAQ (reference sequence). V lost 5 bases, J lost 3 bases, and 4 bases lay in between. CDR3 length equals 11 residues.

The genes are TRBV5-4 and TRBJ1-1; no clear D gene. V was shortened by 4 bases and J by 3 bases, with 19 bases between the two germline ends. The germline CDR1 and CDR2 sequences are SGHNT and YYREEE (reference sequence). The CDR3 has 16 residues. CDR3 sequence (DNA): TGTGCCAGCAGCGTAGGACCGCGACATTTTGACACTGAAGCTTTCTTT. Translating gives CASSVGPRHFDTEAFF.

The chain combines TRBV5-1 with TRBJ1-1, with 9 nucleotides matching TRBD1. CDR1 is SGHRS and CDR2 is YFSETQ in the germline V gene. CDR3 length: 14 residues. The V gene end was trimmed by 4 bases and the J gene end by 4 bases; junction bases not matched to a gene: 5. This CDR3 is CASSHGQGITEAFF. CDR3 in DNA: TGCGCCAGCAGCCACGGACAGGGGATCACTGAAGCTTTCTTT.

The rearrangement uses TRBV19 and TRBJ1-1; 7 bases line up with TRBD1. In germline, CDR1 is LNHDA, CDR2 SQIVND (reference sequence). CDR3 length equals 14 residues. V trimming: 6 bases; J trimming: 6 bases; junction bases outside the gene matches: 10. The chain's CDR3 is CASRSTGQPPEAFF. The CDR3, as DNA: TGTGCCAGTAGATCCACGGGACAGCCTCCTGAAGCTTTCTTT.

The chain combines TRBV7-3 with TRBJ1-1; no firm D call. CDR3 length: 13 residues. V dropped 4 bases and J dropped 4 bases, with 10 bases sitting between them. Per the germline V gene, CDR1 is SGHTA and CDR2 is FQGTGA. The CDR3 is CASSSTVATEAFF. DNA for the CDR3: TGTGCCAGCAGCTCCACAGTAGCCACTGAAGCTTTCTTT.

The V call is TRBV14, the J call TRBJ2-5; D perhaps matches TRBD2 (5 bases). Trimming left V 9 bases short and J 0 bases short, with 17 bases between. The CDR3 length is 15 residues. Germline loops: CDR1 SGHDN, CDR2 FVKESK. CDR3 loop: CASRHGVGYQETQYF. The CDR3 DNA follows: TGTGCCAGTCGGCACGGGGTGGGGTACCAAGAGACCCAGTACTTC.

This chain connects TRBV30 to TRBJ1-6, with 10 positions matching TRBD1. This CDR3 region has 15 residues. The V and J ends lost 4 bases and 4 bases, in that order; junction bases with no gene match: 4. The germline V gene encodes CDR1 GTSNPN and CDR2 SVGIG (reference sequence). CDR3 protein: CAWNRQGAYNSPLHF. The CDR3 DNA is TGTGCCTGGAACCGACAGGGGGCTTATAATTCACCCCTCCACTTT.

The chain employs TRBV19 and TRBJ2-2, with TRBD1 matching over 9 bases. The CDR3 runs to 15 residues. V was pared by 6 bases and J by 6 bases, with 8 bases of the junction left unmatched. Germline V gene sequence: CDR1 LNHDA, CDR2 SQIVND (reference sequence). The CDR3 loop is CASSRDRVGSGELFF. CDR3 nucleotides: TGTGCCAGTAGCCGGGACAGGGTAGGATCCGGGGAGCTGTTTTTT.

The V gene is TRBV7-8, the J gene TRBJ1-6; D is ambiguous. V shed 5 bases and J shed 8 bases, with 10 bases lying between them. There are 13 residues in the CDR3. The germline V gene has CDR1 SGHVS and CDR2 FQNEAQ. The CDR3 sequence is CASSLPGDSPLHF. CDR3 DNA: TGTGCCAGCAGCCTCCCCGGGGATTCACCCCTCCACTTT.

The J gene is TRBJ2-1, the V gene TRBV7-9, with D uncertain. Germline V gene sequence: CDR1 SEHNR, CDR2 FQNEAQ (reference sequence). This CDR3 is 11 amino acids long. Trimming took off 5 bases at V and 10 bases at J, with 9 bases between the two ends. The CDR3 DNA is TGTGCCAGCAGCCCGACGTGGGAGCAGTTCTTC. Residues: CASSPTWEQFF. Combining the CDR3 with reference TRBV7-9 and TRBJ2-1 gives the whole variable domain DTGVSQNPRHKITKRGQNVTFRCDPISEHNRLYWYRQTLGQGPEFLTYFQNEAQLEKSRLLSDRFSAERPKGSFSTLEIQRTEQGDSAMYLCASSPTWEQFFGPGTRLTVL.

The V and J genes are TRBV3-1 (or the pseudogene TRBV3-2) and TRBJ2-3, with 8 bases lining up with TRBD2. The CDR3 is 15 amino acids. V shed 0 bases, J shed 5 bases, and the junction held 4 bases outside the gene matches. Germline V gene sequence: CDR1 LGHDT, CDR2 YNNKEL (reference sequence). The CDR3 DNA sequence: TGTGCCAGCAGCCAAGAATCCGGGAGGGTAGATACGCAGTATTTT. Protein sequence: CASSQESGRVDTQYF.

This sequence joins TRBV19 and TRBJ1-5; D gene uncertain. Germline assignment: CDR1 LNHDA and CDR2 SQIVND (reference sequence). With 5 bases removed from V and 2 bases from J, the gap between germline ends came to 10 bases. This CDR3 has 14 amino acids. CDR3 region: CASSSLIGNQPQHF. DNA for the CDR3: TGTGCCAGTAGTTCCCTGATTGGCAATCAGCCCCAGCATTTT.

The V gene is TRBV2, the J gene TRBJ1-5; 10 bases line up with TRBD1. The CDR3 has 15 amino acids. Germline assignment: CDR1 SNHLY and CDR2 FYNNEI. Unmatched junction bases numbered 7, after V lost 6 bases and J lost 5 bases. CDR3 sequence (DNA): TGTGCCAGCAGAACGGGACAGGGGTTTCATCAGCCCCAGCATTTT. Encoded protein: CASRTGQGFHQPQHF.

The rearrangement links TRBV9 to TRBJ2-5; the match to TRBD2 covers 15 bases. The junction had 8 bases not matched to a gene; V was cut back by 2 bases and J by 3 bases. Germline assignment: CDR1 SGDLS and CDR2 YYNGEE. The length of the CDR3 is 18 residues. The CDR3 region is CASSVLGTSGRLEETQYF. The CDR3 DNA reads TGTGCCAGCAGCGTTCTGGGGACTAGCGGGAGGTTAGAAGAGACCCAGTACTTC.

The chain employs TRBV19 and TRBJ2-2; no clear D gene. This CDR3 comprises 15 residues. Germline V gene sequence: CDR1 LNHDA, CDR2 SQIVND (reference sequence). V lost 1 base, J lost 1 base, and 7 bases lay in between. The CDR3: CASSIVPGNTGELFF. CDR3 DNA: TGTGCCAGTAGTATAGTCCCAGGGAACACCGGGGAGCTGTTTTTT.

The chain uses TRBV16 and TRBJ2-7; D could derive from TRBD1 or TRBD2 (5 bases each). The CDR3 is 14 amino acids. V gave up 4 bases and J gave up 0 bases, with 10 bases separating them. Germline CDR1 reads KGHSY; CDR2 reads FQNENV. CDR3 nucleotide sequence: TGTGCCAGCAGCCCCGGGACGGCCTCCTACGAGCAGTACTTC. It encodes CASSPGTASYEQYF.

J is TRBJ2-1 and V is TRBV4-2; D is possibly TRBD2 (5 bases). This CDR3 region has 13 residues. V was trimmed by 5 bases and J by 1 base, leaving 6 bases between them. Germline V lookup: CDR1 LGHNA, CDR2 YNFKEQ. Written as DNA, the CDR3 is TGTGCCAGCAGCGGGAGTTCCTACAATGAGCAGTTCTTC. It is translated as CASSGSSYNEQFF.

Remarks on this clone: The junction departs from germline at one end; a sequencing error may be responsible. The chain employs TRBV6-5 and TRBJ1-1; the match to TRBD1 covers 10 bases. This CDR3 has 13 residues. CDR1 and CDR2 from the germline V gene are MNHEY and SVGAGI. The CDR3 is CASSYSGTGEGFF. The CDR3 nucleotides read TGTGCCAGCAGTTACTCAGGGACAGGGGAAGGTTTCTTT.